This TCR beta chain derives from a study of T cells in Graves' hyperthyroidism and ophthalmopathy. RNA transcripts yielded amplified TCR beta CDR3 regions. HTBI primers drove first-round RT-PCR of the TCR CDR3. TCRdb used MiXCR to reprocess the multiplex PCR reads, holding one entry per CDR3 protein. The data show approximately 260,000 distinct CDR3 sequences, with over 12% seen just once and around 30% held by the top ten. This clonotype was seen repeatedly, ten times or more. The CDR3 consists of 16 residues. Germline CDR1 reads SNHLY; CDR2 reads FYNNEI. V dropped 2 bases and J dropped 7; count of bases not matched to a gene: 8. Hyperthyroidism, newly diagnosed and lasting under 2 months, affected patients aged 18 to 65. Pregnant or lactating patients were excluded, as were those with uncontrolled infection or other autoimmune disease.

The genes are TRBV2 and TRBJ2-1; 10 nucleotides match TRBD2. The origin of this receptor is a woman aged 45-65 years with Graves' hyperthyroidism that later progressed to Graves' ophthalmopathy. Sequenced input: blood. CDR3 protein: CASSEPLAGERNEQFF. CDR3 sequence (DNA): TGTGCCAGCAGTGAACCGCTAGCGGGGGAGCGGAATGAGCAGTTCTTC.